This passage covers 14 T cell receptor beta chains from one sample sequenced in a study of blood T cell repertoires in COVID-19. Sequencing used immunoSEQ multiplex PCR; TCRdb keeps in-frame clones, though not all of them. Of around 230,000 clones in the sample, roughly 88% were seen once. Input material: PBMCs or T cells enriched from blood (not recorded which). These receptors originate from a woman between 35 and 50 years old with acute COVID-19.

This chain connects TRBV19 to TRBJ1-5; D might be TRBD1 (6 bases). Germline V gives CDR1 LNHDA, CDR2 SQIVND (reference sequence). The V gene lost 2 bases and the J gene lost 1 base, with 15 bases spanning the gap. The CDR3 runs 17 residues. The CDR3 here is CASSIRSRGASNQPQHF. The CDR3, as DNA: TGTGCCAGTAGTATAAGAAGTCGGGGGGCCAGCAATCAGCCCCAGCATTTT.

The rearrangement links TRBV7-6 to TRBJ1-4, with 7 nucleotides matching TRBD1. CDR3 length equals 18 residues. The junction had 15 bases not matched to a gene; V was cut back by 1 base and J by 7 bases. Germline V gene data show CDR1 as SGHVS and CDR2 as FNYEAQ. The CDR3 DNA reads TGTGCCAGCAGCTTAGGAGGTCCGGGAGGGGGCGTTGGTGAAAAACTGTTTTTT. Protein sequence: CASSLGGPGGGVGEKLFF.

The V gene is TRBV2, the J gene TRBJ1-5; D is ambiguous. CDR3 size: 15 residues. V was shortened by 7 bases and J by 4 bases, with 17 bases between the two germline ends. Germline-derived CDR1 and CDR2 are SNHLY and FYNNEI. This CDR3 is CASTEVGRLNQPQHF. In nucleotides, the CDR3 is TGTGCCAGCACCGAGGTCGGCCGACTGAATCAGCCCCAGCATTTT.

The chain has TRBV6-5 and TRBJ2-1; D is possibly TRBD2 (6 bases). Germline V gene data show CDR1 as MNHEY and CDR2 as SVGAGI. The CDR3 runs to 12 residues. V was trimmed by 5 bases and J by 6 bases, leaving 8 bases between them. The CDR3 DNA sequence: TGTGCCAGCAGTATGGGGGGCAATGAGCAGTTCTTC. Its translation is CASSMGGNEQFF.

This chain joins TRBV19 and TRBJ1-1; maybe TRBD1 (6 bases). V lost 5 bases, J lost 3 bases, and 10 bases lay in between. The germline V gene has CDR1 LNHDA and CDR2 SQIVND (reference sequence). This CDR3 contains 13 residues. DNA of the CDR3: TGTGCCAGTAGTCCGCCAGGGGACACTGAAGCTTTCTTT. Protein: CASSPPGDTEAFF.

This clone was counted a single time. The CDR3 DNA follows: TGTGCCAGCAGCGTAGCCCCAGGGGGCAACACTGAAGCTTTCTTT. It translates to CASSVAPGGNTEAFF. The rearrangement joins TRBV9 to TRBJ1-1; TRBD1 matches at 8 bases. The CDR3 extends over 15 amino acids. Germline assignment: CDR1 SGDLS and CDR2 YYNGEE. V shed 0 bases and J 2 bases; nucleotides not matched to a gene: 3.

This chain joins TRBV7-3 and TRBJ2-6, with D possibly TRBD1 on 7 matching bases. CDR3 length equals 17 residues. The germline V gene has CDR1 SGHTA and CDR2 FQGTGA. The V and J ends lost 4 bases and 2 bases respectively, with 15 bases between them. CDR3 sequence: CASSSRQGGAGANVLTF. The CDR3, as DNA: TGTGCCAGCAGCTCTCGACAGGGAGGTGCTGGGGCCAACGTCCTGACTTTC. The full variable domain, rest sourced from reference TRBV7-3 and TRBJ2-6, is GAGVSQTPSNKVTEKGKYVELRCDPISGHTALYWYRQSLGQGPEFLIYFQGTGAADDSGLPNDRFFAVRPEGSVSTLKIQRTERGDSAVYLCASSSRQGGAGANVLTFGAGSRLTVL.

The J gene is TRBJ2-1, the V gene TRBV3-1 (or the pseudogene TRBV3-2), with D possibly being TRBD1 (6 bases). Germline V gives CDR1 LGHDT, CDR2 YNNKEL (reference sequence). The CDR3 is 14 amino acids. Trimming removed 6 bases at V and 7 bases at J, with 16 bases between. Here the CDR3 reads CASRNSAQGNEQFF. CDR3 nucleotide sequence: TGTGCCAGCAGAAACAGTGCTCAGGGGAATGAGCAGTTCTTC.

V gene TRBV27 combines with J gene TRBJ2-6; D gene ambiguous. Germline-derived CDR1 and CDR2 are MNHEY and SMNVEV (reference sequence). The CDR3 consists of 13 residues. Trimming stripped 5 bases from V and 4 bases from J, with 6 bases between. CDR3: CASSTQGANVLTF. CDR3 nucleotides: TGTGCCAGCAGTACACAGGGGGCCAACGTCCTGACTTTC. Variable domain in full (rest from reference TRBV27 and TRBJ2-6): EAQVTQNPRYLITVTGKKLTVTCSQNMNHEYMSWYRQDPGLGLRQIYYSMNVEVTDKGDVPEGYKVSRKEKRNFPLILESPSPNQTSLYFCASSTQGANVLTFGAGSRLTVL.

The chain recombines TRBV28 with TRBJ2-1, with 10 bases that match TRBD1. Trimming cost V 8 bases and J 4 bases; bases outside gene matches: 8. The CDR3 has 15 residues. The V gene's germline CDR1 is MDHEN and CDR2 SYDVKM. The DNA of the CDR3 is TGTGCCAGCGGAGGGGGACAGGGGTCATACAATGAGCAGTTCTTC. Its protein is CASGGGQGSYNEQFF.

The rearrangement links TRBV7-2 to TRBJ2-7, with 12 positions matching TRBD2. Germline-derived CDR1 and CDR2 are SGHTA and FQGNSA. J was trimmed by 6 bases and V by 6 bases; bases with no gene match: 12. The CDR3 is 16 amino acids. CDR3 sequence reads: CASRDASGGASGEQYF. The CDR3 region has the DNA TGTGCCAGCAGAGATGCTAGCGGGGGGGCCTCTGGCGAGCAGTACTTC.

This chain uses TRBV30 with TRBJ2-1; D is possibly TRBD2 (6 bases). Germline V gene sequence: CDR1 GTSNPN, CDR2 SVGIG (reference sequence). Trimming pared 2 bases from V and 9 bases from J, leaving 11 bases between. CDR3 length: 12 residues. In nucleotides, the CDR3 is TGTGCCTGGAGTCGCCCCGGGGGTGAGCAGTTCTTC. Its protein product is CAWSRPGGEQFF.

This clone was seen once. The chain has TRBV7-6 and TRBJ1-1; 10 bases align to TRBD1. V gave up 0 bases and J gave up 0 bases; unmatched junction bases: 16. CDR1 and CDR2 (germline): SGHVS, FNYEAQ. The CDR3 loop spans 21 amino acids. The CDR3 DNA is TGTGCCAGCAGCTTAGCGTCCAGGAACCAGGGACAGGGGTCAATGAACACTGAAGCTTTCTTT. The encoded protein is CASSLASRNQGQGSMNTEAFF.

This clone was observed a handful of times. The chain uses TRBV29-1 and TRBJ2-1, with D perhaps matching TRBD1 (6 bases). Germline-derived CDR1 and CDR2 are SQVTM and ANQGSEA. This CDR3 contains 12 residues. V lost 6 bases and J 10 bases, leaving 16 bases between the germline ends. CDR3 DNA sequence: TGCAGCGTCGACAGGCGGTTGGGAGAGCAGTTCTTC. Protein product: CSVDRRLGEQFF.